This record covers a single TCR beta chain. The target antigen is unknown. The entry originates in a study of T-cell reconstitution after alpha-beta-depleted transplantation in children. Whole-study results and caveats: Where some patients showed high TCRbeta diversity at day 60, it came from recipient T cells and thymic progenitors that had survived.

The authors prepared the TCRbeta library with unique molecular identifiers. TCRdb itself ran the PCR reads through MiXCR, one entry per CDR3 protein. The sample has about 1,000,000 distinct CDR3 sequences, about 29% seen once. The CDR3 extends over 11 amino acids. Trimming took 5 bases from V and 5 from J, leaving 10 bases between them. In germline, CDR1 is SQVTM, CDR2 ANQGSEA. The material was PBMCs, mostly from graft donor cells, obtained 360 days after TCRalphabeta/CD19-depleted stem cell transplant. The chain joins TRBV29-1 to TRBJ2-7; a possible D gene is TRBD1 (5 bases). The receptor comes from a boy under three years old who had a stem cell transplant for SCID, so the T cells may come from the graft donor. Written as DNA, the CDR3 is TGCAGCGTTAGAAGGGGTGACGAGCAGTACTTC. This translates into CSVRRGDEQYF.